A single sample is the source of the 6 T cell receptor beta chains below, sequenced in a study of blood T cell repertoires in COVID-19. Some clones are missing from TCRdb's copy, which holds only in-frame ones; the method was immunoSEQ multiplex PCR. The sample lists over 150,000 clones, 85% to 90% occurring once. The sequencing input was peripheral blood. The receptors here all came from a man between 50 and 59 years old with active or convalescent COVID-19.

The chain couples TRBV24-1 to TRBJ2-3, with a weak D call TRBD2 (5 bases). The CDR3 runs 14 residues. The V gene lost 3 bases and the J gene lost 4 bases, with 10 bases spanning the gap. The germline CDR1 and CDR2 sequences are KGHDR and SFDVKD. The CDR3 DNA sequence: TGTGCCACCAGTGATCTTCGGGGATCAGATACGCAGTATTTT. Its protein is CATSDLRGSDTQYF.

The chain couples TRBV2 to TRBJ2-5; 7 bases match TRBD1. The V and J ends lost 7 bases and 3 bases, in that order; junction bases with no gene match: 5. The CDR3 runs 13 residues. Per germline, CDR1 SNHLY and CDR2 FYNNEI. CDR3 bases: TGTGCCAGCACCCGGGACAGAGAAGAGACCCAGTACTTC. Protein product: CASTRDREETQYF.

The DNA for the CDR3 is TGCGCCAGCAGCCAGGACAGTTCCTATGGCTACACCTTC. This gives the protein CASSQDSSYGYTF. The chain is built from TRBV5-1 and TRBJ1-2; TRBD1 might be the D (6 bases). Germline CDR1 reads SGHRS; CDR2 reads YFSETQ. The CDR3 is made up of 13 amino acids. Trimming cost V 4 bases and J 4 bases, with 11 bases left between them.

This clone has just a few counts. The rearrangement joins TRBV9 to TRBJ1-1; 8 bases agree with TRBD1. The ends lost 0 bases at V and 3 bases at J; junction bases unmatched: 4. CDR3 length: 15 amino acids. In germline, CDR1 is SGDLS, CDR2 YYNGEE. The CDR3 DNA follows: TGTGCCAGCAGCGTAGCAGGGACAGGCCACACTGAAGCTTTCTTT. Encoded protein: CASSVAGTGHTEAFF. Full variable domain (outside the CDR3, taken from reference TRBV9 and TRBJ1-1): DSGVTQTPKHLITATGQRVTLRCSPRSGDLSVYWYQQSLDQGLQFLIQYYNGEERAKGNILERFSAQQFPDLHSELNLSSLELGDSALYFCASSVAGTGHTEAFFGQGTRLTVV.

The chain combines TRBV7-3 with TRBJ2-1; a possible D gene is TRBD2 (7 bases). The CDR3 contains 14 residues. V lost 5 bases, J lost 5 bases, and 13 bases lay in between. CDR1 SGHTA and CDR2 FQGTGA come from the germline V gene. The DNA for the CDR3 is TGTGCCAGCAGCGCTCTGGGGGGGCACAATGAGCAGTTCTTC. As protein: CASSALGGHNEQFF.

The table lists this clone with a few counts. The genes are TRBV27 and TRBJ1-1; a possible D gene is TRBD1 (6 bases). Germline V lookup: CDR1 MNHEY, CDR2 SMNVEV (reference sequence). This CDR3 region has 16 residues. V was trimmed by 6 bases and J by 4 bases, leaving 21 bases between them. The CDR3 protein is CASRALTGGWSTEAFF. In DNA form, the CDR3 reads TGTGCCAGCAGAGCCCTGACAGGCGGTTGGAGCACTGAAGCTTTCTTT.